Listed below are T cell receptor beta chains from one sample, sequenced in a study of blood T cell repertoires in COVID-19. This table comes from immunoSEQ multiplex PCR, and its TCRdb copy is limited to in-frame clones, with some not included. The table has a few hundred thousand clones, 84% seen once; the top ten hold about 20%. Sequencing was carried out using peripheral blood. These receptors all come from a man aged 25-40 years with active or convalescent COVID-19. Each CDR3 is given with its conserved first and last residue.

TRBV19,CAINDREAGYTF
TRBV2,CASSTGMDGYTF
TRBV6-2/TRBV6-3,CASSYPPPPEDYNEQFF
TRBV19,CASTLLGGRNQPQHF
TRBV20-1,CSASPRDSYGYTF
TRBV6-1,CASSEGEGSRNTIYF
TRBV30,CAWSVGAGGGEKLFF
TRBV4-3,CASSLLDREGETQYF
TRBV24-1,CATGRGAGGGYTF
TRBV28,CASRRQAIKRQTQYF
TRBV4-2,CASSQDQLADEQYF
TRBV6-1,CASLRGASYNEQFF
TRBV5-6,CASSLLSTEAFF
TRBV19,CASSGTGLATNEKLFF
TRBV7-8,CASSGGTKGATNEKLFF